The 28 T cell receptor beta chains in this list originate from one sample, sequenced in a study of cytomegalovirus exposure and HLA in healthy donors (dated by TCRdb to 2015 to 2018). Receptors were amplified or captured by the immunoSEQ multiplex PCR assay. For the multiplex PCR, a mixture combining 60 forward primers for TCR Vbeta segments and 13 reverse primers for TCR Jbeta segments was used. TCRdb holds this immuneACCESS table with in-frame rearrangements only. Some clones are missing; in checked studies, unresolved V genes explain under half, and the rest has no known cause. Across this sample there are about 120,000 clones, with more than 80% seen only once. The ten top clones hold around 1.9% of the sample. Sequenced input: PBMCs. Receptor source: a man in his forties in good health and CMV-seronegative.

The DNA of the CDR3 is TGTGCCAGCAGTTTAACTCGAAATGCCTACGAGCAGTACTTC. It codes for CASSLTRNAYEQYF. The chain combines TRBV27 with TRBJ2-7; D not resolved. The CDR3 consists of 14 residues. Germline CDR1 and CDR2: MNHEY and SMNVEV (reference sequence). Trimming shortened V by 2 bases and J by 2 bases, and 10 bases separated the two germline ends.

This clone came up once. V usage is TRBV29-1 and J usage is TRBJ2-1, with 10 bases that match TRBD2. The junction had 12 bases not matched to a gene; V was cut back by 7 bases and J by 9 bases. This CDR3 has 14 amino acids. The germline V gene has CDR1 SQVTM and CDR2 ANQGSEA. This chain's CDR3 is CSARGGSGRGEQFF. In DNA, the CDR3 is TGCAGCGCCCGTGGGGGGAGCGGGAGGGGTGAGCAGTTCTTC.

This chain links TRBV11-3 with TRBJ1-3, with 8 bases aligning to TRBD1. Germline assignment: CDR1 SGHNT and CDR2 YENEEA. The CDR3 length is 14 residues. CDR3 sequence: CGGGQEFSGNTIYF. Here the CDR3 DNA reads TGTGGCGGGGGACAGGAGTTCTCTGGAAACACCATATATTTT.

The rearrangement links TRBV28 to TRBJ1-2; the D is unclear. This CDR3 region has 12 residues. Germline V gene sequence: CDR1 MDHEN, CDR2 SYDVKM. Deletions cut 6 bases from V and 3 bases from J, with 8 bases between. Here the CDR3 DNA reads TGTGCCAGCAGGTCCGAGGACTATGGCTACACCTTC. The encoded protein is CASRSEDYGYTF.

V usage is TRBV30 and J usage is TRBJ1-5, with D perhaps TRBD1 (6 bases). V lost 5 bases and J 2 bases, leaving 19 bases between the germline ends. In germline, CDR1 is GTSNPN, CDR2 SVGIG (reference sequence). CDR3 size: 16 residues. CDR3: CAWGPRWGQGNQPQHF. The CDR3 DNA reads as TGTGCCTGGGGCCCAAGGTGGGGACAAGGCAATCAGCCCCAGCATTTT.

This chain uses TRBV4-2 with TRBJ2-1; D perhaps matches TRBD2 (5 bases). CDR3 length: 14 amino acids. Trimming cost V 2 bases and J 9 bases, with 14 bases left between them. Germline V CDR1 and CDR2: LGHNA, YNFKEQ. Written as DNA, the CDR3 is TGTGCCAGCAGCCAAAATAGCCTAGGACTTGAGCAGTTCTTC. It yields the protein CASSQNSLGLEQFF.

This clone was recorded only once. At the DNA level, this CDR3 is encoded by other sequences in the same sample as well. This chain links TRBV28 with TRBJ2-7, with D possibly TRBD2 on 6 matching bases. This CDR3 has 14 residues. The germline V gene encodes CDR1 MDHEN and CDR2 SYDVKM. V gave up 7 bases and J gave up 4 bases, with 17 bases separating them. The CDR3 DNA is TGTGCCAGCACCCTAACCGGGGGTTTGTACGAGCAGTACTTC. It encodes CASTLTGGLYEQYF.

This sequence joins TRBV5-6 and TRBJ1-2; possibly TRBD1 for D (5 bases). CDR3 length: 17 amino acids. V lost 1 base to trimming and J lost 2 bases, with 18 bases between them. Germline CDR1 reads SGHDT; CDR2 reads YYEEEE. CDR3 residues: CASSLSLNRLGNYGYTF. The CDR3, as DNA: TGTGCCAGCAGCTTGTCCCTGAACAGGCTGGGAAACTATGGCTACACCTTC.

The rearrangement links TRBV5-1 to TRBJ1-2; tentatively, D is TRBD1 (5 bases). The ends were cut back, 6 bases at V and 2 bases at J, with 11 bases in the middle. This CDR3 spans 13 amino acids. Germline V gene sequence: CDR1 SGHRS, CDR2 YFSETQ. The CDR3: CASNETVNYGYTF. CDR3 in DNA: TGCGCCAGCAACGAGACAGTGAACTATGGCTACACCTTC.

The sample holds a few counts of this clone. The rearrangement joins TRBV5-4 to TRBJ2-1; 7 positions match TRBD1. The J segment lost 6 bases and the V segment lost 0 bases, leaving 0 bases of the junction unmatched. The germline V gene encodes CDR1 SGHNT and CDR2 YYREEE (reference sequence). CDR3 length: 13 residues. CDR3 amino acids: CASSLGTGNEQFF. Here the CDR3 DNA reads TGTGCCAGCAGCTTGGGGACAGGCAATGAGCAGTTCTTC.

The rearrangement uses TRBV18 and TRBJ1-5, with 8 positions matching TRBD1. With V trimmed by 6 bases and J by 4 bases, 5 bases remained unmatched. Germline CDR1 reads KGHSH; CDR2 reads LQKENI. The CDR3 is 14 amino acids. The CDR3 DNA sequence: TGTGCCAGCTCCCCGGACAGGGTGAATCAGCCCCAGCATTTT. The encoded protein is CASSPDRVNQPQHF.

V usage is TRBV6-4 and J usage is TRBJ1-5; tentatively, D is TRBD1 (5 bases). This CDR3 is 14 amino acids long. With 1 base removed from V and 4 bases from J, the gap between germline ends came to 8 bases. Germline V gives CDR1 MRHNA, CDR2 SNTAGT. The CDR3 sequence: CASSDLTANQPQHF. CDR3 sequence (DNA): TGTGCCAGCAGTGACTTGACAGCTAATCAGCCCCAGCATTTT.

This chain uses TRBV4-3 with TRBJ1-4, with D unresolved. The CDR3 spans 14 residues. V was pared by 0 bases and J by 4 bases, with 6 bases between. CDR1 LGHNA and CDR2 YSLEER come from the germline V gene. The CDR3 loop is CASSQDLLNEKLFF. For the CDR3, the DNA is TGCGCCAGCAGCCAAGATTTACTTAATGAAAAACTGTTTTTT.

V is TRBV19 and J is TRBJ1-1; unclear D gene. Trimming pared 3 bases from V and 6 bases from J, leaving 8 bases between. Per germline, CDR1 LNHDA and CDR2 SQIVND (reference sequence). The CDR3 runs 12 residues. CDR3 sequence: CASSMRAPEAFF. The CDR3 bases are TGTGCCAGTAGTATGAGGGCCCCTGAAGCTTTCTTT.

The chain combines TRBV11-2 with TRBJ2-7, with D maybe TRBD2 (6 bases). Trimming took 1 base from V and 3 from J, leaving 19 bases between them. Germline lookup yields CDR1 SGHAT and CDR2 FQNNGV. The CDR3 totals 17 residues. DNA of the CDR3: TGTGCCAGCAGCTTAGGTCCGAGCGGGTTGGGTGGCTACGAGCAGTACTTC. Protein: CASSLGPSGLGGYEQYF.

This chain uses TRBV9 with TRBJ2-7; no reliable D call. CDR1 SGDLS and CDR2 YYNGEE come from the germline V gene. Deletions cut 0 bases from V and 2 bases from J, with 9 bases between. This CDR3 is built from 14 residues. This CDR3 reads CASSVGVAAYEQYF. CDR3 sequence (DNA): TGTGCCAGCAGCGTAGGGGTAGCAGCCTACGAGCAGTACTTC.

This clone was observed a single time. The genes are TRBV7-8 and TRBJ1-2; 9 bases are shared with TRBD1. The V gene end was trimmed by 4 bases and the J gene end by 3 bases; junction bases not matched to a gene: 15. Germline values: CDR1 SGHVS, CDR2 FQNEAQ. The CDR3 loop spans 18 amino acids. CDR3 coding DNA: TGTGCCAGCAGCTCCTACAAAGGACAGGGGTGGGGGTACTATGGCTACACCTTC. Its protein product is CASSSYKGQGWGYYGYTF.

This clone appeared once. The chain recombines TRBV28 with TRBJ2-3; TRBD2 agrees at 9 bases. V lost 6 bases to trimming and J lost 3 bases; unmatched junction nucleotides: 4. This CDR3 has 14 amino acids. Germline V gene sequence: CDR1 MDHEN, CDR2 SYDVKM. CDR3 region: CASRGLARTDTQYF. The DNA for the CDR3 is TGTGCCAGCAGGGGACTAGCCAGAACAGATACGCAGTATTTT.

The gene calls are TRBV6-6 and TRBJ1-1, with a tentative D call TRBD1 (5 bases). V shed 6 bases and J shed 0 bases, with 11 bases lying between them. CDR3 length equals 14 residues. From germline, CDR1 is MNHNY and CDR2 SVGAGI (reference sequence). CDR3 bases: TGTGCCAGCAGCACCAGGGAACTGAACACTGAAGCTTTCTTT. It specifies CASSTRELNTEAFF.

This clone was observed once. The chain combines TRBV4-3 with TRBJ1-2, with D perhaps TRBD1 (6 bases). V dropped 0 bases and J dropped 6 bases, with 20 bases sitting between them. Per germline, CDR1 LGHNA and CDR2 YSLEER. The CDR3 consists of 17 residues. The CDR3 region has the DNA TGCGCCAGCAGCCAAGATGTGTATCCGGGGGGCGCGGATGGCTACACCTTC. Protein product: CASSQDVYPGGADGYTF.

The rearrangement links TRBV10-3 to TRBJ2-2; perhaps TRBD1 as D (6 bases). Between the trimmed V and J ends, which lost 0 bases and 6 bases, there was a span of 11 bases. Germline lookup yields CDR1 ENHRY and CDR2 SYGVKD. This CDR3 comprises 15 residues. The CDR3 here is CAISESRGGAGELFF. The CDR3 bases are TGTGCCATCAGTGAGTCGAGAGGGGGAGCCGGGGAGCTGTTTTTT.

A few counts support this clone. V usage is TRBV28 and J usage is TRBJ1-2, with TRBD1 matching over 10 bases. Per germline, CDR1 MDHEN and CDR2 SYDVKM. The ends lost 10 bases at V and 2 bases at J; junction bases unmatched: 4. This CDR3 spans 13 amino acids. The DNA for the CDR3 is TGTGCCACCCGACAGGGGGCCAACTATGGCTACACCTTC. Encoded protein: CATRQGANYGYTF.

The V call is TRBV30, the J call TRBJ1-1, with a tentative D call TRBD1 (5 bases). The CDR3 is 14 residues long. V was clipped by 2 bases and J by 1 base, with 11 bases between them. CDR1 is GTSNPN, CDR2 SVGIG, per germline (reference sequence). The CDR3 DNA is TGTGCCTGGAGTCCTATCGACAGGAACACTGAAGCTTTCTTT. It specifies CAWSPIDRNTEAFF. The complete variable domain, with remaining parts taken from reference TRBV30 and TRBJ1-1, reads SQTIHQWPATLVQPVGSPLSLECTVEGTSNPNLYWYRQAAGRGLQLLFYSVGIGQISSEVPQNLSASRPQDRQFILSSKKLLLSDSGFYLCAWSPIDRNTEAFFGQGTRLTVV.

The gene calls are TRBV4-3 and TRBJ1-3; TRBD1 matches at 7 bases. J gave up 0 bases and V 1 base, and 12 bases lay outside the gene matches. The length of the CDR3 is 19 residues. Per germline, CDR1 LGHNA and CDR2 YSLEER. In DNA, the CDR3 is TGCGCCAGCAGCCAAGGTATTCAGCCGGGACAGAGCTCTGGAAACACCATATATTTT. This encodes CASSQGIQPGQSSGNTIYF.

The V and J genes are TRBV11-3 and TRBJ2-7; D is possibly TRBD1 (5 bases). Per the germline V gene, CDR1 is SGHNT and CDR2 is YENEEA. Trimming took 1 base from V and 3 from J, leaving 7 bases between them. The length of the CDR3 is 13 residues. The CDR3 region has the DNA TGTGCCAGCAGCTTAGCTACAGGCTACGAGCAGTACTTC. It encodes CASSLATGYEQYF.

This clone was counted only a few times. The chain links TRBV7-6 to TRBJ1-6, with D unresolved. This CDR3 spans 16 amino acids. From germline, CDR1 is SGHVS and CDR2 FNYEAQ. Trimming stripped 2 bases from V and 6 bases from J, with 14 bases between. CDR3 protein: CASSLSSSAPNSPLHF. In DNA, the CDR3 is TGTGCCAGCAGCTTATCAAGTAGTGCTCCTAATTCACCCCTCCACTTT.

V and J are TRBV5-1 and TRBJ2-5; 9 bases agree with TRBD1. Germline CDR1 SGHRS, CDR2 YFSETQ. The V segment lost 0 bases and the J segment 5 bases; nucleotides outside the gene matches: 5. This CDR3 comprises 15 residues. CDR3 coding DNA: TGCGCCAGCAGCTTGGCGGGACAGGGCCGGGAGACCCAGTACTTC. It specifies CASSLAGQGRETQYF.

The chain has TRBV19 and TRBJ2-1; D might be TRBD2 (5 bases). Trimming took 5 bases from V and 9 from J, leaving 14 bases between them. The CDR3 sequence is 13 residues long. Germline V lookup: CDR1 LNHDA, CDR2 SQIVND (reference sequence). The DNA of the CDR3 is TGTGCCAGTAGTTGGGCAGCGAGCGGTGAGCAGTTCTTC. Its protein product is CASSWAASGEQFF.